These T cell receptor beta chains were read from a single sample in a study of cytomegalovirus exposure and HLA in healthy donors. Profiled with immunoSEQ multiplex PCR; TCRdb holds only in-frame clones, not every one. The table for this sample gives about 110,000 clones. Sample: PBMCs. Receptors originate from a man aged 35 to 55 in good health and CMV-seropositive. Each CDR3 is given with its conserved first and last residue. A D gene is named only where the DNA matches it firmly.

v_gene: TRBV7-9; d_gene: NA; j_gene: TRBJ2-5; CDR3aa: CASSFPGAPKETQYF; CDR3nt: TGTGCCAGCAGCTTCCCAGGGGCGCCGAAAGAGACCCAGTACTTC
v_gene: TRBV5-6; d_gene: NA; j_gene: TRBJ2-7; CDR3aa: CASSSGVYEQYF; CDR3nt: TGTGCCAGCAGCTCCGGAGTCTACGAGCAGTACTTC
v_gene: TRBV7-3; d_gene: NA; j_gene: TRBJ2-2; CDR3aa: CASSPALGRELFF; CDR3nt: TGTGCCAGCAGCCCCGCCCTGGGCCGGGAGCTGTTTTTT
v_gene: TRBV28; d_gene: TRBD1; j_gene: TRBJ2-1; CDR3aa: CASSLAAGTGGILGSYNEQFF; CDR3nt: TGTGCCAGCAGTTTAGCGGCCGGGACAGGGGGGATTCTAGGCTCCTACAATGAGCAGTTCTTC
v_gene: TRBV7-9; d_gene: NA; j_gene: TRBJ2-7; CDR3aa: CASSSPTGLGSYEQYF; CDR3nt: TGTGCCAGCAGCTCACCAACGGGTCTGGGCTCCTACGAGCAGTACTTC
v_gene: TRBV5-1; d_gene: TRBD1; j_gene: TRBJ1-1; CDR3aa: CASSLVAGGGTEAFF; CDR3nt: TGCGCCAGCAGCTTGGTTGCAGGGGGCGGCACTGAAGCTTTCTTT
v_gene: TRBV6-5; d_gene: NA; j_gene: TRBJ2-2; CDR3aa: CASSSYTGELFF; CDR3nt: TGTGCCAGCAGTTCTTACACCGGGGAGCTGTTTTTT
v_gene: TRBV10-3; d_gene: NA; j_gene: TRBJ1-1; CDR3aa: CAIQGLNTEAFF; CDR3nt: TGTGCCATCCAGGGGTTGAACACTGAAGCTTTCTTT
v_gene: TRBV7-8; d_gene: TRBD1; j_gene: TRBJ1-4; CDR3aa: CASISIDRVPANEKLFF; CDR3nt: TGTGCCAGCATTTCTATCGACAGGGTTCCGGCTAATGAAAAACTGTTTTTT
v_gene: TRBV6-5; d_gene: NA; j_gene: TRBJ1-6; CDR3aa: CASSYSGGSYNSPLHF; CDR3nt: TGTGCCAGCAGTTACTCCGGAGGCTCCTATAATTCACCCCTCCACTTT
v_gene: TRBV10-1; d_gene: TRBD2; j_gene: TRBJ2-3; CDR3aa: CATIPGTSGSREDTQYF; CDR3nt: TGCGCCACCATCCCCGGGACTAGCGGGAGTAGGGAAGATACGCAGTATTTT
v_gene: TRBV6-4; d_gene: TRBD1; j_gene: TRBJ1-6; CDR3aa: CASSRDSGGSPLHF; CDR3nt: TGTGCCAGCAGTCGGGACAGTGGAGGTTCACCCCTCCACTTT
v_gene: TRBV11-2; d_gene: NA; j_gene: TRBJ2-7; CDR3aa: CASSLEGGFSYEQYF; CDR3nt: TGTGCCAGCAGCTTAGAGGGCGGGTTCTCCTACGAGCAGTACTTC
v_gene: TRBV11-3; d_gene: TRBD1; j_gene: TRBJ1-2; CDR3aa: CASSLDGTGDGYTF; CDR3nt: TGTGCCAGCAGCTTAGACGGGACAGGGGATGGCTACACCTTC
v_gene: TRBV19; d_gene: TRBD1; j_gene: TRBJ1-4; CDR3aa: CASRDRGNEKLFF; CDR3nt: TGTGCCAGTAGGGACAGGGGAAATGAAAAACTGTTTTTT
v_gene: TRBV19; d_gene: NA; j_gene: TRBJ2-7; CDR3aa: CASSIRWDSSYEQYF; CDR3nt: TGTGCCAGTAGTATAAGGTGGGACTCCTCCTACGAGCAGTACTTC
v_gene: TRBV27; d_gene: NA; j_gene: TRBJ2-7; CDR3aa: CASSFTSSTYEQYF; CDR3nt: TGTGCCAGCAGTTTCACTAGCTCCACCTACGAGCAGTACTTC
v_gene: TRBV6-5; d_gene: NA; j_gene: TRBJ2-7; CDR3aa: CASRPQGSLYEQYF; CDR3nt: TGTGCCAGCAGGCCCCAGGGGTCCCTCTACGAGCAGTACTTC
v_gene: TRBV6-1; d_gene: TRBD1; j_gene: TRBJ2-1; CDR3aa: CASSPTGGSYNEQFF; CDR3nt: TGTGCCAGCAGCCCGACAGGGGGCTCCTACAATGAGCAGTTCTTC
v_gene: TRBV11-2; d_gene: TRBD2; j_gene: TRBJ2-2; CDR3aa: CASSWPPAGSNTGELFF; CDR3nt: TGTGCCAGCAGCTGGCCTCCAGCGGGGTCGAACACCGGGGAGCTGTTTTTT
v_gene: TRBV5-1; d_gene: TRBD1; j_gene: TRBJ1-3; CDR3aa: CASRSQGGNTIYF; CDR3nt: TGCGCCAGCAGATCACAGGGGGGAAACACCATATATTTT
v_gene: TRBV18; d_gene: NA; j_gene: TRBJ2-2; CDR3aa: CASSIQSPTNTGELFF; CDR3nt: TGTGCCAGCTCGATACAGTCGCCAACGAACACCGGGGAGCTGTTTTTT
v_gene: TRBV2; d_gene: NA; j_gene: TRBJ2-7; CDR3aa: CASSENVGGYEQYF; CDR3nt: TGTGCCAGCAGTGAAAACGTGGGGGGCTACGAGCAGTACTTC
v_gene: TRBV15; d_gene: TRBD2; j_gene: TRBJ2-7; CDR3aa: CATSRGTSGRTYEQYF; CDR3nt: TGTGCCACCAGCCGTGGGACTAGCGGGAGGACCTACGAGCAGTACTTC
v_gene: TRBV28; d_gene: NA; j_gene: TRBJ2-3; CDR3aa: CASSLGANTQYF; CDR3nt: TGTGCCAGCAGTTTAGGTGCGAATACGCAGTATTTT
v_gene: TRBV6-5; d_gene: NA; j_gene: TRBJ1-1; CDR3aa: CASGYRNTEAFF; CDR3nt: TGTGCCAGCGGCTACAGGAACACTGAAGCTTTCTTT
v_gene: TRBV6-5; d_gene: NA; j_gene: TRBJ1-1; CDR3aa: CASSFDRNTEAFF; CDR3nt: TGTGCCAGCAGTTTCGACAGGAACACTGAAGCTTTCTTT
v_gene: TRBV9; d_gene: TRBD2; j_gene: TRBJ2-1; CDR3aa: CASQGAGEQFF; CDR3nt: TGTGCCAGCCAGGGAGCGGGGGAGCAGTTCTTC
v_gene: TRBV5-1; d_gene: TRBD1; j_gene: TRBJ1-2; CDR3aa: CASSLEGQGFGGYTF; CDR3nt: TGCGCCAGCAGCTTGGAGGGACAGGGGTTCGGTGGCTACACCTTC
v_gene: TRBV4-1; d_gene: NA; j_gene: TRBJ2-7; CDR3aa: CASSQDQPGGGSYEQYF; CDR3nt: TGCGCCAGCAGCCAAGACCAGCCCGGGGGTGGGTCCTACGAGCAGTACTTC
v_gene: TRBV7-9; d_gene: TRBD2; j_gene: TRBJ2-7; CDR3aa: CASSSTSGTSGREQYF; CDR3nt: TGTGCCAGCAGCTCAACCTCCGGGACTAGCGGACGCGAGCAGTACTTC
v_gene: TRBV28; d_gene: NA; j_gene: TRBJ2-7; CDR3aa: CASSPTGQVEQYF; CDR3nt: TGTGCCAGCAGTCCGACGGGACAAGTCGAGCAGTACTTC
v_gene: TRBV15; d_gene: TRBD1; j_gene: TRBJ2-5; CDR3aa: CATSLGQGMEQYF; CDR3nt: TGTGCCACCAGCCTGGGACAGGGAATGGAGCAGTACTTC
v_gene: TRBV15; d_gene: NA; j_gene: TRBJ2-1; CDR3aa: CATQSGGGGGYNEQFF; CDR3nt: TGTGCCACCCAGAGTGGGGGAGGGGGGGGATACAATGAGCAGTTCTTC
v_gene: TRBV5-1; d_gene: TRBD1; j_gene: TRBJ2-6; CDR3aa: CASSNTGTASSGANVLTF; CDR3nt: TGCGCCAGCAGCAACACCGGGACAGCAAGCTCTGGGGCCAACGTCCTGACTTTC
v_gene: TRBV7-9; d_gene: TRBD1; j_gene: TRBJ2-5; CDR3aa: CASSPGQPGWETQYF; CDR3nt: TGTGCCAGCAGCCCGGGACAGCCGGGATGGGAGACCCAGTACTTC